The source of this T cell receptor (beta chain) is a study of shared clonotypes between healthy human individuals. With 1 base clipped from V and 8 bases from J, the junction kept 12 bases outside the gene matches. Germline values: CDR1 SGDLS, CDR2 YYNGEE. CDR3 length equals 16 residues. Clones were read by immunoSEQ multiplex PCR, and TCRdb kept only the in-frame ones, dropping some. The sample records approximately 2.3 million clones, over 85% being singletons. CD45RA+ naive and CD45RA-negative memory subsets were separated from CD4+ cells. V is TRBV9 and J is TRBJ2-1; 7 positions agree with TRBD2. This TCR came from a man aged 18 to 30 in good health. Some clones in this sample may be carry-over from other donors' samples. The sequenced sample was naive CD4+ T cells from PBMCs. Sample subset: CD45RA+ positively selected. The CDR3 nucleotides read TGTGCCAGCAGCGTACTCCGGGGGGACTTGGGAGATGAGCAGTTCTTC. Translating it yields CASSVLRGDLGDEQFF.